This passage covers 8 T cell receptor beta chains from one sample sequenced in a study of regulatory T cells in long-lasting Graves disease. The authors built TCR beta libraries using iRepertoire HTBI primers and Arm-PCR of CDR3 regions. MiXCR, applied by TCRdb to the multiplex PCR reads, yields one record per CDR3 protein. Altogether about 470,000 distinct CDR3 sequences are present, under 25% being singletons, with the ten largest covering around 7%. As to time point: persistent/refractory GD, antithyroid drugs over 5 years with positive TRAb. PBMCs were the source of the RNA used for TCR sequencing. The source material was peripheral blood mononuclear cells (PBMCs), sampled when the disease was refractory, from a patient treated with antithyroid drugs. The receptors derive from a female donor with Graves disease.

The chain is built from TRBV27 and TRBJ1-2; 9 bases match TRBD1. The CDR3 is 16 amino acids. Germline V gives CDR1 MNHEY, CDR2 SMNVEV (reference sequence). V was pared by 0 bases and J by 2 bases, with 4 bases of the junction left unmatched. CDR3 region: CASSLSFTGGNYGYTF. CDR3 DNA sequence: TGTGCCAGCAGTTTATCGTTCACAGGGGGCAACTATGGCTACACCTTC.

A word on this clonotype: At one of its ends the junction is not consistent with the germline gene, which may arise from a read error. The chain has TRBV28 and TRBJ2-7; no firm D call. The CDR3 spans 12 residues. CDR1 is MDHEN and CDR2 is SYDVKM in the germline V gene. The DNA of the CDR3 is TGTGCCAGCAGTTTGAGCTCCTACGAGCAGTGCTTC. This sequence encodes CASSLSSYEQCF.

There are a few counts of this clonotype. The J gene is TRBJ2-7, the V gene TRBV19, with 7 positions matching TRBD1. Germline CDR1 is LNHDA and CDR2 is SQIVND (reference sequence). Losses at the gene ends were 2 bases for V and 1 base for J; bases not matched to a gene: 2. The CDR3 loop spans 14 amino acids. CDR3 region: CASSIQGESYEQYF. The CDR3 nucleotides are TGTGCCAGTAGTATACAGGGGGAATCCTACGAGCAGTACTTC.

In regard to this clonotype: This may arise from a read error, as a much more abundant clone is one base away. This chain joins TRBV11-2 and TRBJ1-2; D gene uncertain. CDR3 length equals 16 residues. In germline, CDR1 is SGHAT, CDR2 FQNNGV. CDR3 nucleotides: TGTGACAGCAGCTCCAGAAATTCCCAACCTAACTATGGCTACACCTTC. Amino acids: CDSSSRNSQPNYGYTF.

This chain links TRBV29-1 with TRBJ1-2; D uncertain. The CDR3 extends over 12 amino acids. Germline CDR1 is SQVTM and CDR2 is ANQGSEA. Trimming took off 6 bases at V and 7 bases at J, with 15 bases between the two ends. CDR3 sequence reads: CSVGTVVVGYTF. Here the CDR3 DNA reads TGCAGCGTCGGCACAGTTGTGGTTGGCTACACCTTC.

This clonotype was recorded a few times. The chain recombines TRBV25-1 with TRBJ2-6, with D unresolved. The V end was cut by 3 bases, the J end by 4 bases, with 4 bases between. There are 13 residues in the CDR3. CDR1 is MGHDK, CDR2 SYGVNS, per germline. This CDR3 reads CASSDAGANVLTF. The CDR3 region has the DNA TGTGCCAGCAGTGACGCCGGGGCCAACGTCCTGACTTTC.

The chain carries TRBV19 and TRBJ2-7; the D gene could be TRBD1 or TRBD2 (5 bases each). Germline assignment: CDR1 LNHDA and CDR2 SQIVND (reference sequence). CDR3 length: 13 residues. V lost 5 bases, J lost 3 bases, and 11 bases lay in between. CDR3 sequence (DNA): TGTGCCAGTAGTCCCCTGGGGGTCTACGAGCAGTACTTC. Amino acids: CASSPLGVYEQYF.

This clonotype was counted at least ten times. V gene TRBV9 combines with J gene TRBJ2-5; perhaps TRBD2 as D (6 bases). Germline-derived CDR1 and CDR2 are SGDLS and YYNGEE. V was cut by 3 bases and J by 1 base, with 10 bases left in between. The CDR3 has 14 residues. The CDR3 sequence: CASSGRGSQETQYF. The CDR3, as DNA: TGTGCCAGCAGCGGGAGGGGCAGCCAAGAGACCCAGTACTTC.